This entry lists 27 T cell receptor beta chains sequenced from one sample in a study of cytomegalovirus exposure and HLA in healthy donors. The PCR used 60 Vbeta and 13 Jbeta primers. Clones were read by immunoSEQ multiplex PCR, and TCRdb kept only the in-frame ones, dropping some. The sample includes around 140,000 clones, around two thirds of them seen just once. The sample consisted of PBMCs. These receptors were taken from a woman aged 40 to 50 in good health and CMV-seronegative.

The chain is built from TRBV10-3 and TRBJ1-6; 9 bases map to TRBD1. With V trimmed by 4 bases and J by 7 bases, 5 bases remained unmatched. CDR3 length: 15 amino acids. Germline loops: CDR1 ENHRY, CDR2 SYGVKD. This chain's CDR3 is CAISVSGTGNSPLHF. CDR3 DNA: TGTGCCATCAGTGTCTCCGGGACAGGGAATTCACCCCTCCACTTT.

The CDR3 DNA reads TGCGCCAGCAGCTTGGGGGCTGTAAATGAGCAGTTCTTC. This gives the protein CASSLGAVNEQFF. The rearrangement links TRBV5-1 to TRBJ2-1; D uncertain. V lost 0 bases, J lost 7 bases, and 8 bases lay in between. There are 13 residues in the CDR3. Germline loops: CDR1 SGHRS, CDR2 YFSETQ.

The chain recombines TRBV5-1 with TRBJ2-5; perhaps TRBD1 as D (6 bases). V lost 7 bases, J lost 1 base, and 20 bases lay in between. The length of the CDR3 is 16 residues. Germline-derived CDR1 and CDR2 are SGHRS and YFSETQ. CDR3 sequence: CASRTAGGRAQETQYF. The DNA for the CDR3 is TGCGCCAGCCGTACAGCTGGGGGCCGGGCCCAAGAGACCCAGTACTTC.

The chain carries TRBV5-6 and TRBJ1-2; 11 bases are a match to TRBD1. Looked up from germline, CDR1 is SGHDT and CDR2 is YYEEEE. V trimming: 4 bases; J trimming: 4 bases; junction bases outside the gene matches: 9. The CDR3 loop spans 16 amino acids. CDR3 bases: TGTGCCAGCAGCCCGGGACAGGGGGTTGGCAGCTATGGCTACACCTTC. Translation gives CASSPGQGVGSYGYTF. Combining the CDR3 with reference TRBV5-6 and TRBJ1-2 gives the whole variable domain DAGVTQSPTHLIKTRGQQVTLRCSPKSGHDTVSWYQQALGQGPQFIFQYYEEEERQRGNFPDRFSGHQFPNYSSELNVNALLLGDSALYLCASSPGQGVGSYGYTFGSGTRLTVV.

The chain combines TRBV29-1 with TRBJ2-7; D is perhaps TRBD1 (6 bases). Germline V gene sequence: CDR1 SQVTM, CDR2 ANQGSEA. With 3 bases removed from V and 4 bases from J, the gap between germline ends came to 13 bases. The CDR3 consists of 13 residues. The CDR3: CSVDVGTHYEQYF. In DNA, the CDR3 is TGCAGCGTTGATGTCGGGACACATTACGAGCAGTACTTC.

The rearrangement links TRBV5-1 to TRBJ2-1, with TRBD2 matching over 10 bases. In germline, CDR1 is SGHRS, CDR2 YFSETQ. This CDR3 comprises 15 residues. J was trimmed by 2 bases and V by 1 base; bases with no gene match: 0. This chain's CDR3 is CASSLSGGAYNEQFF. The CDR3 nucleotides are TGCGCCAGCAGCTTGAGCGGGGGGGCCTACAATGAGCAGTTCTTC.

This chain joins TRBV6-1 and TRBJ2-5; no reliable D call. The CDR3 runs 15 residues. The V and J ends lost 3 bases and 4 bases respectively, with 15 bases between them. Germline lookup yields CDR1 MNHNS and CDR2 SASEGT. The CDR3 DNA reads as TGTGCCAGCAGTGATCCCGTGGCTGATCGAGAGACCCAGTACTTC. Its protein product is CASSDPVADRETQYF.

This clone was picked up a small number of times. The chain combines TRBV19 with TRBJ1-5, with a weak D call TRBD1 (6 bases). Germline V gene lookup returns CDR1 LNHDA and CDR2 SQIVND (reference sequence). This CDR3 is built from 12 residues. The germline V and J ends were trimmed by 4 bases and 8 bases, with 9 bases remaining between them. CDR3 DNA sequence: TGTGCCAGTAGTAGGACAGTGGAGCCCCAGCATTTT. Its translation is CASSRTVEPQHF.

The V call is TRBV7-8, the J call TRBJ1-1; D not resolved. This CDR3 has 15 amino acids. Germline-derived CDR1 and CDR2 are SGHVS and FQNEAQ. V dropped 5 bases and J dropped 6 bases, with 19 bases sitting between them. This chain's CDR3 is CASSRVVIVGAEAFF. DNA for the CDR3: TGTGCCAGCAGCCGGGTGGTCATCGTCGGGGCTGAAGCTTTCTTT. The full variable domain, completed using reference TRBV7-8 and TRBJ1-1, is GAGVSQSPRYKVAKRGQDVALRCDPISGHVSLFWYQQALGQGPEFLTYFQNEAQLDKSGLPSDRFFAERPEGSVSTLKIQRTQQEDSAVYLCASSRVVIVGAEAFFGQGTRLTVV.

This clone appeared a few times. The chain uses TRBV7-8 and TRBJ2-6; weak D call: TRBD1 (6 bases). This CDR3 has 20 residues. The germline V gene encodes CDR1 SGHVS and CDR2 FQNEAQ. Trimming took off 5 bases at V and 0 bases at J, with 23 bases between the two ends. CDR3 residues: CASSPRPLQGLFSGANVLTF. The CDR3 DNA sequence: TGTGCCAGCAGCCCGCGGCCCTTACAGGGTTTATTCTCTGGGGCCAACGTCCTGACTTTC.

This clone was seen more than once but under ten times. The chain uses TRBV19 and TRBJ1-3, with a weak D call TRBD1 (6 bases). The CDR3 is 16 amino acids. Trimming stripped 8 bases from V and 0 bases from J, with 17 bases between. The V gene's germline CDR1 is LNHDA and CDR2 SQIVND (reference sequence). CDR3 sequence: CASYSGEWSSGNTIYF. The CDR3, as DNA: TGTGCCAGTTATTCAGGGGAGTGGAGCTCTGGAAACACCATATATTTT.

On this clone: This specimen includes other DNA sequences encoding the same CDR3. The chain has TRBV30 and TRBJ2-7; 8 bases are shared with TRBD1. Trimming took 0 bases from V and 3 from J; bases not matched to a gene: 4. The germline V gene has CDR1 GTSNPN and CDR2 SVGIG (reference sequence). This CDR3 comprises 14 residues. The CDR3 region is CAWSVGTGGYEQYF. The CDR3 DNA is TGTGCCTGGAGTGTCGGGACAGGTGGCTACGAGCAGTACTTC.

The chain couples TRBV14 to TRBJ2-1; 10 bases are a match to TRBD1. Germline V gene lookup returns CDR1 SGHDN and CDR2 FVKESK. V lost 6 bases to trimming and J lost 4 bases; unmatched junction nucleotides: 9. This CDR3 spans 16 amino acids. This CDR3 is CASRRTGTGVYNEQFF. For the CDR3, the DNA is TGTGCCAGCAGACGGACCGGGACAGGGGTTTACAATGAGCAGTTCTTC.

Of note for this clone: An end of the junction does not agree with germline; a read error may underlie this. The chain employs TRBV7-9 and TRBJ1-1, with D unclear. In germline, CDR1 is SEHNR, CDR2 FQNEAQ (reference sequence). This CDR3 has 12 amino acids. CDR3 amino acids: CSSSLGITEAFF. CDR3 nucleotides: TGTTCCAGCAGCTTAGGTATCACTGAAGCTTTCTTT.

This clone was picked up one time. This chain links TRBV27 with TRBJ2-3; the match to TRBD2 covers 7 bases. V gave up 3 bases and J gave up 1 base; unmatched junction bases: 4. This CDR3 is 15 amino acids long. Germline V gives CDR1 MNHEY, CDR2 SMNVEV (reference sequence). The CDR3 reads CASSFRLAGTDTQYF. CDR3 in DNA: TGTGCCAGCAGTTTCCGGCTAGCGGGCACAGATACGCAGTATTTT.

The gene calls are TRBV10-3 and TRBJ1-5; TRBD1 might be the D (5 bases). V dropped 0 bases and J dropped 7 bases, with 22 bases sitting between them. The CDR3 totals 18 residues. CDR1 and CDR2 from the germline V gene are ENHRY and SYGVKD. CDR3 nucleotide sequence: TGTGCCATCAGTGAGTCGGTTTCCCGGGCAGGGAAAATGCAGCCCCAGCATTTT. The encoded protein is CAISESVSRAGKMQPQHF.

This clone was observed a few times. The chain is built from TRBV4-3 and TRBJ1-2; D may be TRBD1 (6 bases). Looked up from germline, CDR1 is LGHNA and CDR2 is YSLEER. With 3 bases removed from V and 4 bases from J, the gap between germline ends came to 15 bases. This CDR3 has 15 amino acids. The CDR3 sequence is CASSHAIQGAYGYTF. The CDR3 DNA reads TGCGCCAGCAGCCATGCGATACAGGGCGCCTATGGCTACACCTTC.

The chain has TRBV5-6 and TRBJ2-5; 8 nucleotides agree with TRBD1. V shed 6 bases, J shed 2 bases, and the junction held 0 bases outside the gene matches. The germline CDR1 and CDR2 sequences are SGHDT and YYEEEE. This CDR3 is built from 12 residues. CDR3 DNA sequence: TGTGCCAGCAACAGGGGGCAAGAGACCCAGTACTTC. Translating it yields CASNRGQETQYF. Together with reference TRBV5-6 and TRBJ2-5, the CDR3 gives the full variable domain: DAGVTQSPTHLIKTRGQQVTLRCSPKSGHDTVSWYQQALGQGPQFIFQYYEEEERQRGNFPDRFSGHQFPNYSSELNVNALLLGDSALYLCASNRGQETQYFGPGTRLLVL.

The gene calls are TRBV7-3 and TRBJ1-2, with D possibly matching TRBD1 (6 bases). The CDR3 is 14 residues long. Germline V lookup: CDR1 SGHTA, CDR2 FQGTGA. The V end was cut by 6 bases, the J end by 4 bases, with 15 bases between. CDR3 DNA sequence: TGTGCCAGCAGGCGATTGGACAGCGTCTATGGCTACACCTTC. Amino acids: CASRRLDSVYGYTF.

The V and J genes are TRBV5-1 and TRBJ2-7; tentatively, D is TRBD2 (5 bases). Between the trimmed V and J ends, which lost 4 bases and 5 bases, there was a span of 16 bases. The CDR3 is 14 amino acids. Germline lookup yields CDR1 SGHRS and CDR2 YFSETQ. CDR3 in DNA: TGCGCCAGCAGCCCCGGGCGAACTAGAGACGAGCAGTACTTC. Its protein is CASSPGRTRDEQYF.

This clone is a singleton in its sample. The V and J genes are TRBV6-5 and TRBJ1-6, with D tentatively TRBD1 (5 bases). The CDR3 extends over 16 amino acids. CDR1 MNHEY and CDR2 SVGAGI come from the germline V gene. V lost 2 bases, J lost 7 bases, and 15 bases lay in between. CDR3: CASSYDVDGGNSPLHF. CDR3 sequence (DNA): TGTGCCAGCAGTTACGACGTGGACGGGGGGAATTCACCCCTCCACTTT.

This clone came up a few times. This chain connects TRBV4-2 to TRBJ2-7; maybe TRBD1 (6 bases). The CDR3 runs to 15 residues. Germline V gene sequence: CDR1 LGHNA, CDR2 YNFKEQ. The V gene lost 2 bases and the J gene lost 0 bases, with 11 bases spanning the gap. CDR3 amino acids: CASSQSGGSSYEQYF. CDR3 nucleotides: TGTGCCAGCAGCCAAAGTGGGGGCAGCTCCTACGAGCAGTACTTC.

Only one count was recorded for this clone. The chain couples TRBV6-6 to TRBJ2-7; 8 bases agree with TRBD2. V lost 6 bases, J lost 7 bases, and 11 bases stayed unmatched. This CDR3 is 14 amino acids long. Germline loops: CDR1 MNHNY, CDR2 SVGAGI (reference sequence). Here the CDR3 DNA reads TGTGCCAGCAGCCTCCCCGGGGGCGGGAGGGAGCAGTACTTC. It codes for CASSLPGGGREQYF.

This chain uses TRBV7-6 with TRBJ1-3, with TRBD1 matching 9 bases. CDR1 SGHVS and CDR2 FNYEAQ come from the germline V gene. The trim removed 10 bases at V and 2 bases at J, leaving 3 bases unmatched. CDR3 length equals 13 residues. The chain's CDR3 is CATTGGPGNTIYF. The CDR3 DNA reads TGTGCCACCACAGGGGGCCCTGGAAACACCATATATTTT.

The DNA for the CDR3 is TGCGCCAGCAGCTTGGCGCGGACAGCCTTTCTTTCTGGGGCCAACGTCCTGACTTTC. It specifies CASSLARTAFLSGANVLTF. The chain couples TRBV5-1 to TRBJ2-6; possible D gene TRBD1, 6 bases. Trimming shortened V by 0 bases and J by 1 base, and 17 bases separated the two germline ends. The CDR3 consists of 19 residues. From germline, CDR1 is SGHRS and CDR2 YFSETQ.

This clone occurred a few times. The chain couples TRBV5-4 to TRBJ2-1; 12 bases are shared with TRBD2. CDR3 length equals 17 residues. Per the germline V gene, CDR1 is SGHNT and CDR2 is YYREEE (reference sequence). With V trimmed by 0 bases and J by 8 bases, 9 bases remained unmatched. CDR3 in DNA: TGTGCCAGCAGCTTGGAACTAGCGGGGGGCCGACTGGATGAGCAGTTCTTC. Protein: CASSLELAGGRLDEQFF.

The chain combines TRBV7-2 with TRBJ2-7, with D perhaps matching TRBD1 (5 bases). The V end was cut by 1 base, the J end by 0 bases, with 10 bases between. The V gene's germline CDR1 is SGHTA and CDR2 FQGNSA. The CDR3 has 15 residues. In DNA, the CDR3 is TGTGCCAGCAGCTTAGGGTCAGGGCCCTCCTACGAGCAGTACTTC. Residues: CASSLGSGPSYEQYF.